These T cell receptor beta chains were read from a single sample in a study of blood T cell repertoires in COVID-19. This table comes from immunoSEQ multiplex PCR, and its TCRdb copy is limited to in-frame clones, with some not included. This table has about 270,000 clones, roughly 90% appearing once. Sequencing was done on a sample of PBMCs or T cells enriched from blood (not recorded which). These receptors came from a woman aged 50 to 60 who had recovered from COVID-19. CDR3s include the opening cysteine and the closing phenylalanine or tryptophan. A D gene is named only where the DNA matches it firmly. Size values are once, few and many counts, or a class for expanded clones, and some rows have none.

CDR3 | DNA | size | D | J | V
CASSFRSNSPLHF | TGTGCCAGCAGCTTTCGGTCGAATTCACCCCTCCACTTT | NA | NA | TRBJ1-6 | TRBV5-8
CAWSRQGETQYF | TGTGCCTGGAGTAGACAGGGAGAGACCCAGTACTTC | once | TRBD1 | TRBJ2-5 | TRBV30
CASSPQRQGTEAFF | TGTGCCAGCAGTCCTCAGAGACAGGGTACTGAAGCTTTCTTT | NA | TRBD1 | TRBJ1-1 | TRBV7-9
CSVDEGGGKKLFF | TGCAGCGTTGATGAGGGAGGAGGGAAAAAACTGTTTTTT | once | NA | TRBJ1-4 | TRBV29-1
CSVDRQGRTEAFF | TGCAGCGTTGATAGGCAGGGCCGCACTGAAGCTTTCTTT | NA | NA | TRBJ1-1 | TRBV29-1
CASSERLAGGETQYF | TGTGCCAGCAGTGAACGTCTAGCGGGAGGAGAGACCCAGTACTTC | NA | TRBD2 | TRBJ2-5 | TRBV2
CASSDRSHGNEAFF | TGTGCCAGCAGTGACAGGTCCCACGGGAATGAAGCTTTCTTT | NA | NA | TRBJ1-1 | TRBV28
CASSQEPLGTGFMAGELFF | TGCGCCAGCAGCCAAGAGCCCCTGGGGACAGGGTTTATGGCCGGGGAGCTGTTTTTT | NA | TRBD1 | TRBJ2-2 | TRBV4-3
CASSPQGNPNYGYTF | TGTGCCAGCAGCCCCCAGGGTAACCCTAACTATGGCTACACCTTC | NA | NA | TRBJ1-2 | TRBV7-3
CASSAPEGLAATDTQYF | TGTGCCAGCAGCGCTCCCGAGGGACTAGCGGCCACAGATACGCAGTATTTT | NA | TRBD2 | TRBJ2-3 | TRBV9
CASRRLSGRVYEQYF | TGTGCCAGCAGGCGTCTTAGCGGGAGGGTCTACGAGCAGTACTTC | NA | TRBD2 | TRBJ2-7 | TRBV11-2
CATSPPRVTTYEQYF | TGTGCCACCTCCCCCCCCAGGGTGACGACCTACGAGCAGTACTTC | NA | NA | TRBJ2-7 | TRBV24-1
CASKTSGRGQYF | TGTGCCAGCAAGACTAGCGGGAGAGGGCAGTACTTC | NA | TRBD2 | TRBJ2-7 | TRBV28
CASSPLDSPLHF | TGTGCCAGCTCACCACTAGATTCACCCCTCCACTTT | NA | NA | TRBJ1-6 | TRBV18
CASSLAGQGATTEAFF | TGCGCCAGCAGCTTGGCCGGACAGGGGGCTACGACTGAAGCTTTCTTT | NA | TRBD1 | TRBJ1-1 | TRBV5-1
CASSFLVGNYGYTF | TGTGCCAGCAGTTTTCTGGTCGGTAACTATGGCTACACCTTC | NA | NA | TRBJ1-2 | TRBV28
CASSDQPYRNTEAFF | TGTGCCAGCAGTGACCAACCTTACAGGAACACTGAAGCTTTCTTT | NA | NA | TRBJ1-1 | TRBV6-2/TRBV6-3
CASRTGNTEAFF | TGCGCCAGTCGGACAGGGAACACTGAAGCTTTCTTT | once | TRBD1 | TRBJ1-1 | TRBV5-1
CASGGAFQPQHF | TGTGCCAGTGGTGGGGCTTTTCAGCCCCAGCATTTT | NA | NA | TRBJ1-5 | TRBV12-3/TRBV12-4
CASSQVRDGGQGAWEQYF | TGTGCCAGCAGCCAAGTTCGAGACGGGGGACAGGGGGCTTGGGAGCAGTACTTC | once | TRBD1 | TRBJ2-7 | TRBV3-1/TRBV3-2
CASRYDTNYGYTF | TGTGCCAGCAGATACGACACAAACTATGGCTACACCTTC | NA | NA | TRBJ1-2 | TRBV6-6
CASSQDLTSGGREQYF | TGTGCCAGCAGCCAAGATCTAACTAGCGGGGGGCGGGAGCAGTACTTC | few | TRBD2 | TRBJ2-7 | TRBV4-2
CSVVPDRGFGYTF | TGCAGCGTTGTCCCCGACAGGGGTTTTGGCTACACCTTC | NA | TRBD1 | TRBJ1-2 | TRBV29-1
CASSGTEAYNEQFF | TGTGCCAGCAGCGGGACTGAAGCCTACAATGAGCAGTTCTTC | few | NA | TRBJ2-1 | TRBV5-4
CAISGTGGTFSEEQYF | TGTGCCATCAGTGGTACAGGGGGCACCTTCTCGGAAGAGCAGTACTTC | once | TRBD1 | TRBJ2-7 | TRBV10-3
CASSLDGGRSNNSPLHF | TGTGCCAGCAGCTTGGACGGGGGAAGGTCGAATAATTCACCCCTCCACTTT | once | NA | TRBJ1-6 | TRBV5-6
CASSLAEGGIISPLHF | TGTGCCAGCAGCTTAGCGGAGGGAGGTATCATTTCACCCCTCCACTTT | few | NA | TRBJ1-6 | TRBV7-8
CASSLTLTGFEQYF | TGTGCCAGCAGTTTAACCCTCACAGGGTTCGAGCAGTACTTC | once | NA | TRBJ2-7 | TRBV27
CASSSGGNGNQPQHF | TGTGCCAGCAGCTCCGGAGGGAATGGCAATCAGCCCCAGCATTTT | NA | NA | TRBJ1-5 | TRBV7-9